The 25 T cell receptor beta chains listed next were all sequenced from one sample in a study of Ad26.COV2.S vaccination and SARS-CoV-2 variants. Profiled with immunoSEQ multiplex PCR; TCRdb holds only in-frame clones, not every one. The table lists under 400,000 clones, about nine tenths of them singletons. Stated treatment: about 20 received Ad26.COV2.S at low or high dose, single or two shots; about 5 received placebo; per-sample allocation not given. Collection of the samples took place on day 63 after the first injection of vaccine or placebo. Here the sequenced sample was peripheral blood, taken in a trial of Ad26.COV2.S vaccine versus placebo. These receptors all come from a person aged 18-65 years who received the Ad26.COV2.S COVID-19 vaccine or a placebo.

The chain is built from TRBV7-6 and TRBJ2-1, with 11 bases fitting TRBD1. V shed 2 bases, J shed 8 bases, and the junction held 5 bases outside the gene matches. The CDR3 totals 15 residues. Germline V CDR1 and CDR2: SGHVS, FNYEAQ. As DNA, the CDR3 is TGTGCCAGCAGCTTATGGGACAGGGGGGGATATGAGCAGTTCTTC. As protein: CASSLWDRGGYEQFF.

This chain uses TRBV27 with TRBJ2-3, with D possibly being TRBD1 (6 bases). CDR3 length: 15 residues. Trimming removed 1 base at V and 3 bases at J, with 11 bases between. The germline V gene encodes CDR1 MNHEY and CDR2 SMNVEV (reference sequence). CDR3 DNA: TGTGCCAGCAGTTTATGGGGGCGTCTTACAGATACGCAGTATTTT. This gives the protein CASSLWGRLTDTQYF.

V gene TRBV14 combines with J gene TRBJ1-4, with TRBD1 matching over 10 bases. The trim removed 3 bases at V and 10 bases at J, leaving 5 bases unmatched. Germline values: CDR1 SGHDN, CDR2 FVKESK. The CDR3 sequence is 14 residues long. In DNA form, the CDR3 reads TGTGCCAGCAGCCAGCGGACAGGGGGGGGAAAACTGTTTTTT. Its translation is CASSQRTGGGKLFF.

This clone was observed once. The chain carries TRBV7-2 and TRBJ2-3; 15 nucleotides line up with TRBD2. Germline V gene sequence: CDR1 SGHTA, CDR2 FQGNSA. Losses at the gene ends were 2 bases for V and 6 bases for J; bases not matched to a gene: 6. The CDR3 is made up of 17 amino acids. The CDR3 nucleotides are TGTGCCAGCAGCTTAACGGGACTAGCGGGGGGTGGGGATACGCAGTATTTT. It translates to CASSLTGLAGGGDTQYF. The whole variable domain, remainder taken from reference TRBV7-2 and TRBJ2-3, is GAGVSQSPSNKVTEKGKDVELRCDPISGHTALYWYRQSLGQGLEFLIYFQGNSAPDKSGLPSDRFSAERTGGSVSTLTIQRTQQEDSAVYLCASSLTGLAGGGDTQYFGPGTRLTVL.

The sample holds one count of this clone. The chain combines TRBV28 with TRBJ1-1; D may be TRBD1 (5 bases). V was shortened by 8 bases and J by 8 bases, with 12 bases between the two germline ends. CDR1 MDHEN and CDR2 SYDVKM come from the germline V gene. CDR3 size: 11 residues. The CDR3, as DNA: TGTGCCAGCCTTCGGGACGCCGAAGCTTTCTTT. Residues: CASLRDAEAFF. Using reference TRBV28 and TRBJ1-1 for the parts outside the CDR3, the full variable domain is DVKVTQSSRYLVKRTGEKVFLECVQDMDHENMFWYRQDPGLGLRLIYFSYDVKMKEKGDIPEGYSVSREKKERFSLILESASTNQTSMYLCASLRDAEAFFGQGTRLTVV.

The rearrangement links TRBV7-6 to TRBJ1-6; no reliable D call. The CDR3 runs to 18 residues. Germline V lookup: CDR1 SGHVS, CDR2 FNYEAQ. The V end was cut by 4 bases, the J end by 7 bases, with 23 bases between. For the CDR3, the DNA is TGTGCCAGCAGCTCCATCCTCGGGGAGCGAATCTCCAATTCACCCCTCCACTTT. Amino acid sequence: CASSSILGERISNSPLHF.

The chain combines TRBV5-4 with TRBJ2-3; TRBD2 aligns across 14 bases. Trimming cost V 0 bases and J 5 bases; bases outside gene matches: 5. This CDR3 is built from 17 residues. The germline CDR1 and CDR2 sequences are SGHNT and YYREEE (reference sequence). The CDR3 region is CASSLGLAGGPVDTQYF. The CDR3 DNA follows: TGTGCCAGCAGCTTGGGACTAGCGGGGGGGCCAGTAGATACGCAGTATTTT.

This clone was seen only a few times. The chain employs TRBV15 and TRBJ2-7; 8 bases agree with TRBD2. The junction had 14 bases not matched to a gene; V was cut back by 4 bases and J by 3 bases. The CDR3 has 17 amino acids. Looked up from germline, CDR1 is LNHNV and CDR2 is YYDKDF (reference sequence). CDR3 amino acids: CATSTGRLAAGDYEQYF. CDR3 bases: TGTGCCACCAGCACTGGAAGGTTGGCAGCGGGGGACTACGAGCAGTACTTC.

The chain carries TRBV3-1 (or the pseudogene TRBV3-2) and TRBJ1-3, with a weak D call TRBD1 (6 bases). The CDR3 is 14 amino acids. In germline, CDR1 is LGHDT, CDR2 YNNKEL (reference sequence). The V gene lost 5 bases and the J gene lost 1 base, with 9 bases spanning the gap. CDR3 region: CASSSQGSGNTIYF. The CDR3 coding sequence is TGTGCCAGCAGCTCACAGGGATCTGGAAACACCATATATTTT.

The chain is built from TRBV7-3 and TRBJ1-2; D call uncertain. CDR1 is SGHTA, CDR2 FQGTGA, per germline. V dropped 1 base and J dropped 0 bases, with 9 bases sitting between them. This CDR3 contains 15 residues. The CDR3 DNA reads TGTGCCAGCAGCTTAAGTCCAGGTCCTAACTATGGCTACACCTTC. Translated: CASSLSPGPNYGYTF.

The rearrangement joins TRBV3-1 (or the pseudogene TRBV3-2) to TRBJ2-7, with a weak D call TRBD2 (5 bases). CDR1 and CDR2 from the germline V gene are LGHDT and YNNKEL (reference sequence). This CDR3 is 14 amino acids long. With 3 bases removed from V and 0 bases from J, the gap between germline ends came to 9 bases. The DNA for the CDR3 is TGTGCCAGCAGCCAGCTAGCTAACTCCTACGAGCAGTACTTC. Protein sequence: CASSQLANSYEQYF.

V is TRBV2 and J is TRBJ1-5; possibly TRBD1 for D (5 bases). Germline CDR1 reads SNHLY; CDR2 reads FYNNEI. The CDR3 runs to 14 residues. V was clipped by 3 bases and J by 7 bases, with 13 bases between them. CDR3 residues: CASSDGQGGQPQHF. CDR3 sequence (DNA): TGTGCCAGCAGTGACGGGCAGGGAGGCCAGCCCCAGCATTTT.

The chain has TRBV7-6 and TRBJ1-5; D possibly corresponds to TRBD1 (5 bases). The V and J ends lost 5 bases and 0 bases respectively, with 17 bases between them. The CDR3 covers 17 residues. Germline CDR1 SGHVS, CDR2 FNYEAQ. In nucleotides, the CDR3 is TGTGCCAGCAGCCCCGCCGCAGGGCCGGGTAGCAATCAGCCCCAGCATTTT. Protein product: CASSPAAGPGSNQPQHF.

This sequence joins TRBV7-9 and TRBJ2-7, with D possibly being TRBD1 or TRBD2 (5 bases each). The germline V gene has CDR1 SEHNR and CDR2 FQNEAQ (reference sequence). With 5 bases removed from V and 3 bases from J, the gap between germline ends came to 11 bases. The CDR3 totals 13 residues. The CDR3 DNA follows: TGTGCCAGCAGCGAGGGGTCCGGCTACGAGCAGTACTTC. Its translation: CASSEGSGYEQYF.

The CDR3 is CATSRVDNRYEQYF. The CDR3 nucleotides are TGTGCCACCAGCAGAGTTGACAACCGCTACGAGCAGTACTTC. The chain employs TRBV15 and TRBJ2-7; no clear D. V lost 1 base and J 3 bases, leaving 10 bases between the germline ends. This CDR3 region has 14 residues. Germline lookup yields CDR1 LNHNV and CDR2 YYDKDF (reference sequence).

Here the CDR3 DNA reads TGTGCCAGCAGAGGACAGGGAGGACAGCCCCAGCATTTT. Protein sequence: CASRGQGGQPQHF. The V and J genes are TRBV27 and TRBJ1-5, with 8 nucleotides matching TRBD1. The trim removed 6 bases at V and 7 bases at J, leaving 5 bases unmatched. Per the germline V gene, CDR1 is MNHEY and CDR2 is SMNVEV (reference sequence). CDR3 length equals 13 residues.

This rearrangement joins TRBV4-2 to TRBJ2-5; D is possibly TRBD1 (5 bases). V lost 3 bases and J lost 5, with 19 bases in between. The CDR3 is 16 amino acids. Germline V lookup: CDR1 LGHNA, CDR2 YNFKEQ. CDR3 protein: CASSQAPAGYSETQYF. In nucleotides, the CDR3 is TGTGCCAGCAGCCAGGCACCGGCAGGGTATAGCGAGACCCAGTACTTC.

The J gene is TRBJ1-5, the V gene TRBV6-1, with no clear D. The CDR3 is 15 amino acids. Between the trimmed V and J ends, which lost 1 base and 1 base, there was a span of 8 bases. Germline V gene sequence: CDR1 MNHNS, CDR2 SASEGT. In nucleotides, the CDR3 is TGTGCCAGCAGTGAAGAATGGCGCAGCAATCAGCCCCAGCATTTT. Its translation: CASSEEWRSNQPQHF.

This chain uses TRBV6-5 with TRBJ1-2; TRBD1 is a possible D gene (5 bases). V was clipped by 9 bases and J by 3 bases, with 8 bases between them. The length of the CDR3 is 11 residues. CDR1 and CDR2 from the germline V gene are MNHEY and SVGAGI. The CDR3 DNA reads as TGTGCCAGTGGCAGGGACTATGGCTACACCTTC. This codes for CASGRDYGYTF.

The gene calls are TRBV29-1 and TRBJ2-6, with D perhaps matching TRBD1 (6 bases). Germline V gene data show CDR1 as SQVTM and CDR2 as ANQGSEA. Trimming removed 6 bases from V and 2 bases from J, with 17 bases in between. The CDR3 covers 16 residues. The CDR3 loop reads CSVLGAGDPGANVLTF. The CDR3 DNA reads TGCAGCGTCTTAGGGGCAGGGGATCCTGGGGCCAACGTCCTGACTTTC.

The chain links TRBV9 to TRBJ1-6; D gene ambiguous. Germline V lookup: CDR1 SGDLS, CDR2 YYNGEE. V lost 3 bases and J 9 bases, leaving 13 bases between the germline ends. This CDR3 region has 14 residues. The CDR3 nucleotides read TGTGCCAGCAGCGGAGAGGCGTTTAGTTCACCCCTCCACTTT. Protein: CASSGEAFSSPLHF.

The J gene is TRBJ2-1, the V gene TRBV25-1, with 7 bases matching TRBD2. The CDR3 sequence is 15 residues long. CDR1 is MGHDK, CDR2 SYGVNS, per germline. The junction had 6 bases not matched to a gene; V was cut back by 3 bases and J by 4 bases. CDR3 residues: CASSDLGGSYNEQFF. Here the CDR3 DNA reads TGTGCCAGCAGTGATTTGGGGGGGAGTTACAATGAGCAGTTCTTC.

DNA for the CDR3: TGTGCCAGCAGCCAAGAGGGGCAGGCTAACTATGGCTACACCTTC. Its translation is CASSQEGQANYGYTF. This rearrangement joins TRBV4-2 to TRBJ1-2, with D possibly being TRBD1 (5 bases). The CDR3 is 15 amino acids. The germline V gene has CDR1 LGHNA and CDR2 YNFKEQ. V was cut by 0 bases and J by 0 bases, with 8 bases left in between.

J is TRBJ1-2 and V is TRBV5-1; TRBD1 aligns across 12 bases. The germline V gene encodes CDR1 SGHRS and CDR2 YFSETQ. The ends lost 4 bases at V and 4 bases at J; junction bases unmatched: 5. The CDR3 runs 15 residues. This CDR3 reads CASSQGQGALYGYTF. The CDR3 DNA reads TGCGCCAGCAGCCAGGGACAGGGGGCACTCTATGGCTACACCTTC.

The chain links TRBV6-5 to TRBJ1-2, with 8 bases aligning to TRBD1. CDR3 size: 15 residues. Per the germline V gene, CDR1 is MNHEY and CDR2 is SVGAGI. The V gene end was trimmed by 5 bases and the J gene end by 5 bases; junction bases not matched to a gene: 10. The CDR3 protein is CASSQRTGSLYGYTF. DNA for the CDR3: TGTGCCAGCAGTCAAAGGACAGGGAGTTTGTATGGCTACACCTTC.